This T cell receptor beta chain was identified in a study of cytomegalovirus exposure and HLA in healthy donors. In this sample, this clone turned up once. Its antigen is as yet unknown. General study results and limits: Earlier findings revealed that most TCR beta V segments proved productive either about 90% or about 30% of the time. Analyses of presence and absence presupposed an approximately uniform sequencing depth across donors.

With 9 bases removed from V and 5 bases from J, the gap between germline ends came to 16 bases. The CDR3 sequence is 13 residues long. In germline, CDR1 is MDHEN, CDR2 SYDVKM. The PCR was carried out with 60 Vbeta primers and 13 Jbeta primers. Profiling relied on immunoSEQ multiplex PCR, and the TCRdb table lists in-frame clones only, not all of them. The data contain around 90,000 clones, approximately 69% of them singletons. The material sequenced was PBMCs. The V call is TRBV28, the J call TRBJ1-2; unclear D gene. The TCR originated in a woman aged 45-65 years in good health and CMV-seropositive. CDR3 nucleotide sequence: TGTGCCAGTCAGACACCGAGTTTATATGGCTACACCTTC. Its translation: CASQTPSLYGYTF.